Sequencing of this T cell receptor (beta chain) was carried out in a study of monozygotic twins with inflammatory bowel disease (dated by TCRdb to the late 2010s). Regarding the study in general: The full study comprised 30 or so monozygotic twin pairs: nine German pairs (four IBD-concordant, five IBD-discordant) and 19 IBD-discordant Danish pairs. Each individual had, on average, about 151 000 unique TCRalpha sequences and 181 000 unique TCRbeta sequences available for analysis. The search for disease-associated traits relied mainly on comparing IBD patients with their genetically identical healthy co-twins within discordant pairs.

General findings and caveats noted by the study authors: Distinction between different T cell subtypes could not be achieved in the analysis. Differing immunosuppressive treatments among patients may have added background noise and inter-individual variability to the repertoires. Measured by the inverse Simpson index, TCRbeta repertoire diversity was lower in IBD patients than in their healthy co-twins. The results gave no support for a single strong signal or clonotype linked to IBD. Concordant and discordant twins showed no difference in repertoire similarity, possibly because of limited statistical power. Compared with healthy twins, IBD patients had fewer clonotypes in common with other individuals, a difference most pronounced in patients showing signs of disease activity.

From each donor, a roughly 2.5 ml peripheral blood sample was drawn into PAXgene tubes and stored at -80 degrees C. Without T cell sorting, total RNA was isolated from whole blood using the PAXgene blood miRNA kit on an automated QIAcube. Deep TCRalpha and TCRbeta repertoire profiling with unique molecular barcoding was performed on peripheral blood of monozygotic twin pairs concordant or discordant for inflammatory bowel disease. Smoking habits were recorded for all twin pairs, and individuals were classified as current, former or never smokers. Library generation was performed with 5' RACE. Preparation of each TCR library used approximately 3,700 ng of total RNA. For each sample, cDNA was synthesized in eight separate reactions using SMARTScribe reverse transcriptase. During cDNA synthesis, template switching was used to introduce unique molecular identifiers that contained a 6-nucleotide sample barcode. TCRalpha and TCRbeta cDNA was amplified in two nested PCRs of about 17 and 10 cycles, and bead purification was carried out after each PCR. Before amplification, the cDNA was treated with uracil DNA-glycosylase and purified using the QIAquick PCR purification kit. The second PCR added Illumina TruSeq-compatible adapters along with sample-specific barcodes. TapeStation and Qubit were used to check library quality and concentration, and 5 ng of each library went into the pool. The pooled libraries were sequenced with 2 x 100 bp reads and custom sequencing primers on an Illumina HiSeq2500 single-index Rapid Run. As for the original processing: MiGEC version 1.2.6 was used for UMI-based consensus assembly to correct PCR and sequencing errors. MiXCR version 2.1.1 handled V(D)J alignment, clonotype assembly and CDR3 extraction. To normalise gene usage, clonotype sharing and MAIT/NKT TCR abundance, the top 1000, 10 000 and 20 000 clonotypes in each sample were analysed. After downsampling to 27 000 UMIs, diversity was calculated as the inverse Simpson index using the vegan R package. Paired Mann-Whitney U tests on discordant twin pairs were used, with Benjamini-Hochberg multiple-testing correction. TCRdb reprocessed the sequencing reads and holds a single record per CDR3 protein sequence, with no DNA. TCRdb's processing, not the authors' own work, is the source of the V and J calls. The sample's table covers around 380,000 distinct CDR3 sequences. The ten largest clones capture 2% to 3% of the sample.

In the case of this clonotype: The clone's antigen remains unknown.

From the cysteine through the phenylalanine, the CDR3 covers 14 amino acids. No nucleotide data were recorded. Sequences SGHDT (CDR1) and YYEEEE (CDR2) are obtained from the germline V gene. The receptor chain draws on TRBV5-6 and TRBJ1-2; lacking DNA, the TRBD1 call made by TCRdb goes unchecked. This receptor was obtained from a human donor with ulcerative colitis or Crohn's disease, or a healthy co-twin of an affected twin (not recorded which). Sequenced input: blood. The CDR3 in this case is CASSPDRGSDGYTF.